These 24 T cell receptor beta chains were sequenced from one sample in a study of CD8+ T cells in alopecia areata. Isolated RNA was reverse transcribed into cDNA used as the sequencing template. Repertoires were generated with immunoSEQ multiplex PCR, while TCRdb's copy carries only in-frame clones and drops some. This sample has around 110,000 clones, each found more than once. Source material: lesional skin. The receptors originated from a C3H/HeJ mouse with alopecia areata. The mouse strain carries the MHC haplotype H2-k.

This clone was seen a handful of times. Gene names follow the mouse nomenclature. The read halts 4 residues ahead of the CDR3 end, with the missing end drawn from the germline J gene. The V and J genes are TRBV13-3 and TRBJ1-1, with D unclear. Germline CDR1 NNHDY, CDR2 SYVADS. V was pared by 0 bases and J by 1 base, with 10 bases between. This CDR3 has 15 residues. The covered CDR3 bases are TGTGCCAGCAGTGATGCGGCAAAGGGGAACACA. It translates to CASSDAAKGNT. The CDR3 as a whole reads CASSDAAKGNTEVFF.

This clone was counted only a few times. Gene names denote mouse genes. With the read ending 4 residues before the CDR3 end, the germline J gene is used to fill in that end. The V and J genes are TRBV13-3 and TRBJ2-3, with 10 bases identical to TRBD2. The CDR3 totals 18 residues. Trimming cost V 2 bases and J 1 base; bases outside gene matches: 10. CDR1 is NNHDY, CDR2 SYVADS, per germline. The chain's CDR3 is CASSDRTGGVEGAETLYF. The DNA read from the CDR3 is TGTGCCAGCAGTGACAGGACTGGGGGAGTGGAGGGTGCAGAA.

About this clone itself: Mouse names are used for the genes. Read sequence stops 4 residues before the CDR3 end, and the germline J gene provides the missing end. The rearrangement joins TRBV13-3 to TRBJ2-7; 11 positions agree with TRBD2. The CDR3 is 14 residues long. From germline, CDR1 is NNHDY and CDR2 SYVADS. The CDR3 spells CASSSTGGDYEQYF. CDR3 DNA, as far as it was read: TGTGCCAGCAGTTCGACTGGGGGGGATTAT.

This clone has just a few counts. The gene symbols are mouse symbols. The read ends 4 residues early relative to the CDR3; the germline J gene fills the gap. The chain joins TRBV13-3 to TRBJ1-1, with D unresolved. Germline CDR1 is NNHDY and CDR2 is SYVADS. CDR3 length: 14 amino acids. Trimming removed 0 bases at V and 1 base at J, with 7 bases between. The CDR3 sequence: CASSDAYKNTEVFF. The DNA read from the CDR3 is TGTGCCAGCAGTGATGCCTACAAAAACACA.

This clone was detected a few times. Mouse gene names and germline throughout. The sequenced fragment ends 4 residues before the CDR3 boundary, so the rest is inferred from the germline J gene. The V gene is TRBV1, the J gene TRBJ1-1; D not resolved. Germline V gene data show CDR1 as NSQYPW and CDR2 as LRSPGD (reference sequence). The CDR3 consists of 14 residues. The sequenced part of the CDR3 DNA is TGCACCTGCAGTGCAGATCCCGACACTACA. This codes for CTCSADPDTT. The entire CDR3 reads CTCSADPDTTEVFF.

This clone occurred many times. The genes are named according to mouse. Read data end 4 residues before the CDR3 end; the end is taken from the germline J gene. This rearrangement joins TRBV13-3 to TRBJ1-2; D is perhaps TRBD1 (6 bases). This CDR3 region has 14 residues. Germline CDR1 is NNHDY and CDR2 is SYVADS. The CDR3 bases that were read are TGTGCCAGCAGTGATGGCGGCAGGGGAGAC. Translating gives CASSDGGRGD. The CDR3 reads in full as CASSDGGRGDDYTF.

As for this clone: The genes and germline here are from mouse. The read ends 4 residues before the CDR3 terminus; that terminus is restored from the germline J gene. V usage is TRBV13-1 and J usage is TRBJ1-4, with D perhaps TRBD1 (5 bases). In germline, CDR1 is NSHNY, CDR2 SYGAGN. V was cut by 0 bases and J by 3 bases, with 9 bases left in between. This CDR3 is built from 15 residues. This CDR3 reads CASSDAPGPNERLFF. Partial CDR3 DNA: TGTGCCAGCAGTGATGCACCAGGGCCCAACGAA.

This clone was seen a handful of times. Mouse germline and gene names are used. Coverage ceases 4 residues before the CDR3 finishes, and the germline J gene fills in the end. V usage is TRBV1 and J usage is TRBJ1-2; 8 bases map to TRBD1. CDR1 is NSQYPW and CDR2 is LRSPGD in the germline V gene (reference sequence). The CDR3 loop spans 16 amino acids. The ends lost 0 bases at V and 2 bases at J; junction bases unmatched: 5. The chain's CDR3 is CTCSADRRQGNSDYTF. CDR3 DNA, as far as it was read: TGCACCTGCAGTGCAGATCGTAGACAGGGGAACTCC.

Concerning this clone: Mouse gene names apply. The read halts 4 residues ahead of the CDR3 end, with the missing end drawn from the germline J gene. This chain links TRBV13-2 with TRBJ2-3; 13 bases are shared with TRBD2. Germline V gives CDR1 NNHNN, CDR2 SYGAGS (reference sequence). This CDR3 has 18 amino acids. J gave up 3 bases and V 0 bases, and 7 bases lay outside the gene matches. CDR3: CASGDGTGGAKRAETLYF. Partial CDR3 DNA: TGTGCCAGCGGTGATGGGACTGGGGGGGCGAAAAGAGCAGAA.

With respect to this clone: Gene names refer to mouse genes. Read data end 4 residues before the CDR3 end; the end is taken from the germline J gene. This chain joins TRBV17 and TRBJ2-4, with TRBD1 as a possible D gene (5 bases). In germline, CDR1 is MNHDT, CDR2 YYDKIL. Trimming stripped 3 bases from V and 3 bases from J, with 13 bases between. The CDR3 has 15 residues. The CDR3 sequence: CASSSSRVGQNTLYF. The sequenced part of the CDR3 DNA is TGTGCTAGCAGTAGTTCCAGGGTTGGACAAAAC.

This clone occurred many times. Gene names follow the mouse nomenclature. The read ends 4 residues early relative to the CDR3; the germline J gene fills the gap. This chain joins TRBV13-3 and TRBJ1-2, with a possible D match to TRBD1 (5 bases). Trimming shortened V by 2 bases and J by 0 bases, and 11 bases separated the two germline ends. CDR1 NNHDY and CDR2 SYVADS come from the germline V gene. CDR3 size: 15 residues. The CDR3 DNA, read in part, is TGTGCCAGCAGTGAGGGGGGTCGTGCAAACTCC. Translated: CASSEGGRANS. The CDR3, in full, reads CASSEGGRANSDYTF.

To note about this clone: Gene names follow the mouse nomenclature. The CDR3 is cut off 4 residues early in the read; its end comes from the germline J gene. The chain links TRBV13-3 to TRBJ1-1; D uncertain. Germline values: CDR1 NNHDY, CDR2 SYVADS. CDR3 size: 12 residues. The CDR3 DNA, read in part, is TGTGCCAGCAGTGCTGGGGTGACA. Its translation: CASSAGVT. The entire CDR3 is CASSAGVTEVFF.

This clone was observed a few times. Gene names and germline match the mouse. From the germline J gene comes the end of the CDR3, since the read stops 4 residues before it. The V and J genes are TRBV1 and TRBJ1-1; D is possibly TRBD1 (5 bases). Trimming pared 0 bases from V and 0 bases from J, leaving 8 bases between. The germline V gene encodes CDR1 NSQYPW and CDR2 LRSPGD (reference sequence). CDR3 size: 15 residues. The CDR3 DNA, read in part, is TGCACCTGCAGTGCAGAGGACACCCCAAACACA. It yields the protein CTCSAEDTPNT. The entire CDR3 sequence reads CTCSAEDTPNTEVFF.

This clone was recorded a few times. Genes and germline come from the mouse. The read gets to within 4 residues of the CDR3 end, and the germline J gene fills in the rest. The chain links TRBV19 to TRBJ2-1, with 8 bases aligning to TRBD2. This CDR3 is built from 16 residues. Germline CDR1 is FNHDT and CDR2 is SITEND (reference sequence). V shed 0 bases, J shed 3 bases, and the junction held 5 bases outside the gene matches. CDR3 residues: CASSIAGGPTYAEQFF. CDR3 DNA, as far as it was read: TGTGCCAGCAGTATAGCTGGGGGGCCCACCTATGCT.

With regard to this clone: Mouse germline and gene names are used. The CDR3 protein is CAWSLGRDTEVFF. The part of the CDR3 DNA that was read is TGTGCCTGGAGTCTCGGCAGGGACACA. V gene TRBV31 combines with J gene TRBJ1-1, with D perhaps TRBD1 (5 bases). The CDR3 goes on 4 residues after the read ends, and that part is filled in from the germline J gene. Germline V gene sequence: CDR1 GKSSPN, CDR2 SITVG. The CDR3 sequence is 13 residues long. V lost 0 bases and J 3 bases, leaving 8 bases between the germline ends.

Remarks on this clone: Germline and genes: mouse. The missing CDR3 end, 4 residues past where the read stops, is filled in from the germline J gene. The chain combines TRBV13-3 with TRBJ1-4; the match to TRBD1 covers 7 bases. Germline values: CDR1 NNHDY, CDR2 SYVADS. V shed 3 bases, J shed 5 bases, and the junction held 13 bases outside the gene matches. CDR3 length equals 17 residues. CDR3 bases read: TGTGCCAGCAGTGCCCTTATACAGGGGAGAGGGAACGAA. Amino acids: CASSALIQGRGNE. The CDR3 in its entirety is CASSALIQGRGNERLFF.

Concerning this clone: Here the gene names and germline are mouse. The DNA ends 4 residues before the CDR3 does, and the rest of the CDR3 is filled in from the germline J gene. The chain links TRBV13-3 to TRBJ1-2; TRBD1 might be the D (6 bases). Per the germline V gene, CDR1 is NNHDY and CDR2 is SYVADS. V shed 5 bases and J shed 0 bases, with 11 bases lying between them. This CDR3 is 14 amino acids long. The CDR3 is CASSGTNPNSDYTF. The covered CDR3 bases are TGTGCCAGCAGCGGGACAAACCCAAACTCC.

As for this clone: Gene names and germline match the mouse. The read comes to an end 4 residues before the CDR3 does, leaving the germline J gene to fill in the end. Distinct nucleotide sequences in the sample also encode this CDR3. The chain uses TRBV1 and TRBJ2-7; D is perhaps TRBD2 (6 bases). Trimming took 3 bases from V and 0 from J, leaving 12 bases between them. Germline V gives CDR1 NSQYPW, CDR2 LRSPGD (reference sequence). CDR3 length: 15 amino acids. The CDR3 sequence: CTCSAGLGSSYEQYF. The CDR3 bases that were read are TGCACCTGCAGTGCGGGACTCGGGAGCTCCTAT.

About this clone itself: The gene symbols are mouse symbols. The CDR3 end is not reached by the read, which stops 4 residues before it; the germline J gene fills it in. This sample includes further DNA sequences coding for the same CDR3. V usage is TRBV1 and J usage is TRBJ2-5; 11 nucleotides line up with TRBD2. Germline CDR1 reads NSQYPW; CDR2 reads LRSPGD (reference sequence). The CDR3 has 14 residues. The CDR3 bases that were read are TGCACCTGCAGTGGTGACTGGGGGGGAGAC. Translating it yields CTCSGDWGGD. The CDR3 in its entirety is CTCSGDWGGDTQYF.

This clone was detected only a few times. Gene names are the mouse ones. The CDR3 loop is CTCSAMDWAQDTQYF. CDR3 bases read: TGCACCTGCAGTGCGATGGACTGGGCACAAGAC. The chain employs TRBV1 and TRBJ2-5; 8 bases match TRBD2. The read ends 4 residues before the CDR3 terminus; that terminus is restored from the germline J gene. The ends lost 3 bases at V and 3 bases at J; junction bases unmatched: 5. Germline V CDR1 and CDR2: NSQYPW, LRSPGD (reference sequence). The CDR3 sequence is 15 residues long.

This clone was recorded a few times. The genes and germline here are from mouse. Read sequence stops 4 residues before the CDR3 end, and the germline J gene provides the missing end. The chain is built from TRBV13-3 and TRBJ2-4; 7 positions match TRBD2. Germline-derived CDR1 and CDR2 are NNHDY and SYVADS. The CDR3 is 13 amino acids. The DNA read from the CDR3 is TGTGCCAGCAGTCAAACTGGGGTAAAC. This gives the protein CASSQTGVN. The full CDR3 protein is CASSQTGVNTLYF. The whole variable domain, filled in from reference TRBV13-3 and TRBJ2-4, reads EAAVTQSPRSKVAVTGGKVTLSCHQTNNHDYMYWYRQDTGHGLRLIHYSYVADSTEKGDIPDGYKASRPSQENFSLILELASLSQTAVYFCASSQTGVNTLYFGAGTRLSVL.

In regard to this clone: Gene names denote mouse genes. The CDR3 goes on 4 residues after the read ends, and that part is filled in from the germline J gene. V usage is TRBV1 and J usage is TRBJ2-7, with TRBD1 as a possible D gene (6 bases). The CDR3 extends over 13 amino acids. Germline V gene lookup returns CDR1 NSQYPW and CDR2 LRSPGD (reference sequence). The CDR3 loop is CTCSAPGTNEQYF. CDR3 DNA, as far as it was read: TGCACCTGCAGTGCCCCCGGGACAAAT.

This clone was seen a few times. TCRdb's protein does not match the DNA translation at residue 10; the protein provided is translated from the DNA. The genes and germline here are from mouse. The observed sequence ends 3 residues before the CDR3 terminus, with the missing tail filled in from the germline J gene. V is TRBV13-3 and J is TRBJ1-6, with 11 bases lining up with TRBD1. TRBJ1-6 is an open reading frame whose function is uncertain. Trimming cost V 3 bases and J 10 bases; bases outside gene matches: 0. Germline CDR1 reads NNHDY; CDR2 reads SYVADS. CDR3 length: 13 residues. The CDR3 DNA, read in part, is TGTGCCAGCAGTGGGGACAGGGGGTCGCCC. It encodes CASSGDRGSP. The complete CDR3 sequence is CASSGDRGSPLYF.

As to this clone: TCRdb's protein and the translated DNA diverge at residue 10; the protein reported here is the translation of the DNA. Genes and germline come from the mouse. The observed sequence ends 3 residues before the CDR3 terminus, with the missing tail filled in from the germline J gene. This sequence joins TRBV31 and TRBJ1-6; unclear D gene. TRBJ1-6 belongs to the ORF category, with a function that is uncertain. V dropped 4 bases and J dropped 5 bases, with 9 bases sitting between them. This CDR3 has 13 residues. CDR1 GKSSPN and CDR2 SITVG come from the germline V gene. The part of the CDR3 DNA that was read is TGTGCCTGGACCCTGACAAATAATTCGCCC. This gives the protein CAWTLTNNSP. In full, the CDR3 reads CAWTLTNNSPLYF.